This record looks at one T cell receptor beta chain sequence and its context. Its antigen is still unknown. No qualities accompany the bases; no much larger clone lies one base away. The source of the sample is a study of regulatory T cells in long-lasting Graves disease (dated by TCRdb to the early 2020s). Context from the whole study: Patients with newly diagnosed Graves' disease had been on antithyroid drugs for under 3 months. The study was registered as a clinical trial and conducted in China. A total of around 35 samples underwent TCR sequencing: around 13 from persistent and about 20 from newly diagnosed Graves' disease patients. Peripheral blood TCR sequencing and RNA sequencing compared persistent Graves' disease patients with newly diagnosed Graves' disease patients. Here is what the overall study found, with its caveats: Persistent disease showed preferential use of TRBV28, TRBJ1-2 and TRBJ2-5, whereas newly diagnosed disease favored TRBV20-1 and TRBJ2-1. Compared with newly diagnosed patients, persistent Graves' disease patients had lower TCR Shannon entropy and fewer highly expanded clones, which suggests clonal expansion. Sequencing and analysis were restricted to the TCR beta chain. More public clonotypes were shared among persistent patients (2,741) than among newly diagnosed patients (more than 900). The small sample size was acknowledged by the authors as a limitation that may reduce accuracy. Because the primary lesion, thyroid tissue, could not be accessed, the study looked at peripheral blood alone.

The germline ends are 19 bases apart after V is trimmed by 3 bases and J by 4 bases. From a lookup of the germline V gene, CDR1 and CDR2 are SGDLS and YYNGEE. Counted from cysteine to phenylalanine, this CDR3 has 16 amino acids. Kept here is only the CDR3 DNA, which spans 48 bases and is read in frame from base 1. Preparation of the library involved multiplex PCR. The sequencer was an Illumina HiSeq 4000. CDR3 regions were amplified by Arm-PCR with iRepertoire HTBI primers to construct TCR beta libraries. PCR products were gel purified before sequencing. The paper's data handling went like this. Across samples, 62 TRBV and 13 to 15 TRBJ segments were identified and used for gene usage analysis of CDR3 amino acid clonotypes. COPE and FqMerger were used to merge filtered high-quality paired reads into contigs. Contigs were aligned with BLAST to IMGT TRBV, TRBD and TRBJ reference genes, and CDR3 was defined per IMGT. Highly expanded clones were defined as clonotypes with a frequency above 0.1%. Shannon entropy served as the measure of repertoire diversity, while the Gini coefficient captured V-J evenness. Public clonotypes were defined as clonotypes shared by more than one individual. Clones were called with MiXCR by TCRdb after fastp trimmed the public reads at Q25, and only in-frame beta chains were retained. CDR3 protein duplicates are merged, each entry listing the most common genes and DNA. TCRdb, not the original authors, processed these V and J calls. The sample table contains about 500,000 distinct CDR3 sequences; only one count was recorded for 15% to 20% of them. The ten largest clones take up more than 10% of the sample.

The time point label corresponds to: newly diagnosed GD, antithyroid drugs for less than 3 months. For both TCR sequencing and RNA sequencing, RNA was extracted from PBMCs using TRIzol. The diagnosis of Graves' disease followed American Thyroid Association guidelines. Patients were recruited from an endocrinology department in Xi'an, China. From each patient, around 9 milliliters of peripheral blood was collected into an EDTA anticoagulant tube. Ficoll Paque Plus density gradient separation was used to isolate PBMCs, and no additional T cell sorting was done. RNA quality was checked with an Agilent 2100 Bioanalyzer and agarose gel, and concentration with a NanoDrop 2000. These data are also associated with another study on T cells in Graves' hyperthyroidism and ophthalmopathy. According to the second study: Stable Graves' hyperthyroidism was defined as the absence of progression to ophthalmopathy over 18 months of follow-up. Hyperthyroidism patients were newly diagnosed, with disease duration under 2 months, and aged 18 to 65 years. Any patient with an uncontrolled infection, another autoimmune disease, pregnancy or lactation was excluded. Clinical symptoms, serum thyroxine and TRAb, thyroid ultrasound, and orbital computed tomography formed the basis for the diagnoses. For the first round of RT-PCR on the TCR CDR3, the HTBI primer set was used together with the Qiagen OneStep RT-PCR kit. Most expanded thyroid clonotypes (frequency above 0.001) were also detected in blood, suggesting blood repertoires may reflect thyroid immune responses. A model built on a 13 V-J signature distinguished ophthalmopathy from stable hyperthyroidism, reaching around 88% sensitivity and about 81% specificity in cross-validation and 80%/75% in testing. In validation, the model predicted progression to ophthalmopathy a median of 6.5 months before onset, with about 71% sensitivity and roughly 79% specificity. TCR V-J signatures able to tell the groups apart were searched for in a discovery cohort of 100 patients, of whom more than 40 had Graves' ophthalmopathy and some 60 had stable Graves' hyperthyroidism. Whether ophthalmopathy could be predicted prospectively was tested in an independent validation cohort made up of 18 to 20 hyperthyroidism patients plus 17 patients who later progressed to ophthalmopathy. The 100 or so discovery patients were divided at random into training and test sets in a 7:3 ratio. The study also compared thyroid tissue and blood T-cell repertoires from a handful of Graves' hyperthyroidism patients. After sampling, hyperthyroidism patients received methimazole starting at 30 mg daily, and ophthalmopathy patients received high-dose intravenous methylprednisolone. A second multiplex PCR round built the libraries, followed by size selection and purification. The libraries were sequenced on an Illumina HiSeq2000 using paired-end 100 bp reads. SOAPnuke was used to process the raw data, with reads discarded if the reads contained adapters or uncalled bases, had a mean Phred below 15, or lacked an exact constant-primer or identifier match. High-quality paired reads were merged with COPE v1.2.5, and unique nucleotide sequences were defined as clonotypes. MiTCR v1.1 was used to align the clonotypes against IMGT TRBV, TRBD and TRBJ reference segments. The analysis was restricted to V-J combinations with a frequency above 0.0001, which together covered about 99% of the repertoires. A TCS score was defined as the ratio of F50 (clonal expansion) to E x V (chaos), with BLOSUM62-based TCRdist applied between CDR3 peptides within each V-J. Welch's t-statistics and random forest reduced 514 V-J features to fewer than 15, which were used in a naive Bayes classifier (R e1071). Sample size was not statistically predetermined, and blinding of investigators to group allocation was not performed. TCR Vbeta CDR3 sequencing of fewer than 150 peripheral blood samples (over 40 ophthalmopathy, 75 hyperthyroidism and about 17 progressor patients) is reported in the paper.

The rearranged chain carries TRBV9 and TRBJ1-1; the D region possibly corresponds to TRBD1 (6 bases align). This sequence was found in a man aged 35 to 55 with Graves disease. Donor details come from another sample of the same person, matched by shared clones. The sequencing here drew on peripheral blood mononuclear cells (PBMCs), taken at new diagnosis, from a patient treated with antithyroid drugs. CDR3 loop: CASSGEGGVITTEAFF. The DNA reads TGTGCCAGCAGCGGTGAAGGGGGAGTTATTACCACTGAAGCTTTCTTT.